This paragraph covers one T cell receptor (beta chain) sequence. What it recognizes is unknown. One end of the junction is discordant with germline, which a read error may explain. The library came from three nested PCR rounds adapted from ARM-PCR protocols. TCRdb re-analysed the multiplex PCR reads in MiXCR, keeping a single row per CDR3 protein. The sample includes approximately 90,000 distinct CDR3 sequences, around three quarters of them seen just once. This sample is drawn from a study of tumor and adjacent non-tumor tissue in lung cancer. At the level of the study: There were roughly 11 adenocarcinoma, 2 squamous cell carcinoma and 1 small cell lung cancer cases. Regarding the study as a whole: Compared with tumor, normal lung showed significantly lower TCR diversity.

This CDR3 spans 15 amino acids. Germline CDR1 MNHEY, CDR2 SVGEGT. The template was RNA from unsorted bulk tissue. More than 3 cm separated this lung sample from the edge of the tumor. The chain employs TRBV6-2 or TRBV6-3 and TRBJ1-5; perhaps TRBD1 as D (6 bases). The sequence came from a woman between 50 and 59 years old with non-small cell lung cancer. Sequenced: distant non-tumor lung tissue. CDR3 region: CATSVGTRAGQPQHF. The CDR3 coding sequence is TGTGCCACCAGTGTAGGGACAAGGGCGGGTCAGCCCCAGCATTTT.